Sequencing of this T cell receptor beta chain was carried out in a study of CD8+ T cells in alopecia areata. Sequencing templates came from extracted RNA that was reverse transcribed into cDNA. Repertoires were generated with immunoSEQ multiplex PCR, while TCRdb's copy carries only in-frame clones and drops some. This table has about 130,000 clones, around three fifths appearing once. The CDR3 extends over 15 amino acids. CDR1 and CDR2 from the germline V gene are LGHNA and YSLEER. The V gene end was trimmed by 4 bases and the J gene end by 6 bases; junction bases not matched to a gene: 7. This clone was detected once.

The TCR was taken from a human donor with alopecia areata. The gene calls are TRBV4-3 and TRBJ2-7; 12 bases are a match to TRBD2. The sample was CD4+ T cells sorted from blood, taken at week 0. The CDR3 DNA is TGCGCCAGCAGCCCTGGCGCTAGCGGGAGGGGCGAGCAGTACTTC. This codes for CASSPGASGRGEQYF.